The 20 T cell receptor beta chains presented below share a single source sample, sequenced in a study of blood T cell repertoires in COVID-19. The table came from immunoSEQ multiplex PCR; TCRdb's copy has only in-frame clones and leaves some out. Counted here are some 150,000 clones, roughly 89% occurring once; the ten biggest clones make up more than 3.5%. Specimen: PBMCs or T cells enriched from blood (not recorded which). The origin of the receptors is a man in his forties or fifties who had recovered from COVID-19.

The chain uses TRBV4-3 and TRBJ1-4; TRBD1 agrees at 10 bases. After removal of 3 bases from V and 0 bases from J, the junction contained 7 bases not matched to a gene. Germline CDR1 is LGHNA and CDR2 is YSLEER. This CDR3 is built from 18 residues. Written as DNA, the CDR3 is TGCGCCAGCAGCCAGGACCGGGACAGGGGCGCAACTAATGAAAAACTGTTTTTT. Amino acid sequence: CASSQDRDRGATNEKLFF.

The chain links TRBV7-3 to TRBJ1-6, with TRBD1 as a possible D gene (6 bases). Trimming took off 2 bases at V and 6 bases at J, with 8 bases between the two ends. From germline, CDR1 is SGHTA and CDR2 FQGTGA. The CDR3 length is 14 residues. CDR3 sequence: CASSLGGFNSPLHF. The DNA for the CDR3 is TGTGCCAGCAGCTTAGGGGGCTTTAATTCACCCCTCCACTTT.

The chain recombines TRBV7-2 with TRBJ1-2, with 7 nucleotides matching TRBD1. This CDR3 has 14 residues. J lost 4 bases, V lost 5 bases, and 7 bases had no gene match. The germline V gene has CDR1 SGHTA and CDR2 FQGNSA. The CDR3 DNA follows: TGTGCCAGCAGCGTACGGGACAGCTCCTATGGCTACACCTTC. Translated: CASSVRDSSYGYTF.

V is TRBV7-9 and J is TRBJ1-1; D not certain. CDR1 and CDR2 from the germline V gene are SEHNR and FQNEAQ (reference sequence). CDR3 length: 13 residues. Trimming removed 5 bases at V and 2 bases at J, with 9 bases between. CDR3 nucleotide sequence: TGTGCCAGCAGCCTTCAAACTAACACTGAAGCTTTCTTT. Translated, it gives CASSLQTNTEAFF.

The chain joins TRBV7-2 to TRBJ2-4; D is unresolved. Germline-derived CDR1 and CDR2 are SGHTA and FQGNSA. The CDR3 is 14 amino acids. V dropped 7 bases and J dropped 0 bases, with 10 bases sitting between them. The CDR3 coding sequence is TGTGCCAGCACCGAGGAACTAGCCAAAAACATTCAGTACTTC. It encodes CASTEELAKNIQYF. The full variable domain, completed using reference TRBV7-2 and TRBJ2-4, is GAGVSQSPSNKVTEKGKDVELRCDPISGHTALYWYRQSLGQGLEFLIYFQGNSAPDKSGLPSDRFSAERTGGSVSTLTIQRTQQEDSAVYLCASTEELAKNIQYFGAGTRLSVL.

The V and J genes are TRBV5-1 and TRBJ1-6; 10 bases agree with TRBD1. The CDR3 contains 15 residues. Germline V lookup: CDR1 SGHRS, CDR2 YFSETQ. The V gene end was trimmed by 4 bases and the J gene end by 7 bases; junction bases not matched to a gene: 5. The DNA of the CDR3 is TGCGCCAGCAGCCCTCGACAGGGGGCGAATTCACCCCTCCACTTT. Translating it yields CASSPRQGANSPLHF.

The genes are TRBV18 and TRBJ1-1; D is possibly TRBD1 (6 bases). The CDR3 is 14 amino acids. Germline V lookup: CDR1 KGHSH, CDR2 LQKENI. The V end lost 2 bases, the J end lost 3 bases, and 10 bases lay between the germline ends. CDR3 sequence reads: CASSPGGAYTEAFF. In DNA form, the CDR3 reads TGTGCCAGCTCACCAGGGGGCGCGTACACTGAAGCTTTCTTT.

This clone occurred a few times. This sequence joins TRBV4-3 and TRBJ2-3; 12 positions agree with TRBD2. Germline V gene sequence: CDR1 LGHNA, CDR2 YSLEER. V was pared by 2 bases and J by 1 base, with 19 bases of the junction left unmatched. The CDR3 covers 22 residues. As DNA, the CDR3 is TGCGCCAGCAGCCAACTGGGGGGAGATAACCTCAGGACTAGCGGGGGCACAGATACGCAGTATTTT. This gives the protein CASSQLGGDNLRTSGGTDTQYF.

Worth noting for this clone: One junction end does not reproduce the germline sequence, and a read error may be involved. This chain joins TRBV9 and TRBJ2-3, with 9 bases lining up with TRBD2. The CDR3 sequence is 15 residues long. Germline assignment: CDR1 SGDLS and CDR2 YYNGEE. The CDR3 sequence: CASSAPGTSRDTQYF. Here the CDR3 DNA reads TGTGCCAGCAGCGCGCCCGGGACTAGCAGAGATACGCAGTATTTT. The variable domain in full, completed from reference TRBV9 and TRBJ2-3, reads DSGVTQTPKHLITATGQRVTLRCSPRSGDLSVYWYQQSLDQGLQFLIQYYNGEERAKGNILERFSAQQFPDLHSELNLSSLELGDSALYFCASSAPGTSRDTQYFGPGTRLTVL.

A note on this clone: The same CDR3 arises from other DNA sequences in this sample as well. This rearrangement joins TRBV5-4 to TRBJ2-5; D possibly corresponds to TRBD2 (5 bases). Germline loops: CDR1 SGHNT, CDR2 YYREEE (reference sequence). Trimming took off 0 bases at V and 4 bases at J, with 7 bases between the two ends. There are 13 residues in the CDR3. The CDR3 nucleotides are TGTGCCAGCAGCTTGGGAGGGTTAGAGACCCAGTACTTC. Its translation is CASSLGGLETQYF.

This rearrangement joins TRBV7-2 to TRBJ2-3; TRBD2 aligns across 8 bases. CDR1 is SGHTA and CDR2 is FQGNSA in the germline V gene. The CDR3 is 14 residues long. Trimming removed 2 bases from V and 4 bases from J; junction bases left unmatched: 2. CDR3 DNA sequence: TGTGCCAGCAGCTTACTCGGGAGGGCAGATACGCAGTATTTT. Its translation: CASSLLGRADTQYF.

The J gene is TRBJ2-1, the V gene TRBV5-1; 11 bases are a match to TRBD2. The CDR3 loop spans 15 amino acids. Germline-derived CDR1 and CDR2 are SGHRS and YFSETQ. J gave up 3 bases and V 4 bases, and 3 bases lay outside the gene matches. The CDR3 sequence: CASSRGLADYNEQFF. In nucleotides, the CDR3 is TGCGCCAGCAGCCGGGGACTAGCGGACTACAATGAGCAGTTCTTC.

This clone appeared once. CDR3 sequence (DNA): TGTGCCAGCAGCCAAGGGGCTAGCGGGAGGTCCGTTGGGGATACGCAGTATTTT. Translation: CASSQGASGRSVGDTQYF. The chain employs TRBV4-2 and TRBJ2-3, with TRBD2 identical over 11 bases. Trimming at V came to 1 base and at J to 6 bases, leaving 12 bases not matched to a gene. The CDR3 spans 18 residues. Germline-derived CDR1 and CDR2 are LGHNA and YNFKEQ.

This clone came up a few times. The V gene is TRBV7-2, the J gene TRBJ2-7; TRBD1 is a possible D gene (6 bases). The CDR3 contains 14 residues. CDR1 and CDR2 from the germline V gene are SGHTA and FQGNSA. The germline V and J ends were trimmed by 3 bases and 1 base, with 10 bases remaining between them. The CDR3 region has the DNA TGTGCCAGCAGCTTGCGACAGGATTCCTACGAGCAGTACTTC. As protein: CASSLRQDSYEQYF.

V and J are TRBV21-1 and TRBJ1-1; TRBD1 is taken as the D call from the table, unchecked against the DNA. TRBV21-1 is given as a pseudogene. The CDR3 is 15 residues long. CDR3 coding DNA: TGTGCCAGCACTGGTATGGACAGACTAAACACTGAAGCTTTCTTT. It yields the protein CASTGMDRLNTEAFF.

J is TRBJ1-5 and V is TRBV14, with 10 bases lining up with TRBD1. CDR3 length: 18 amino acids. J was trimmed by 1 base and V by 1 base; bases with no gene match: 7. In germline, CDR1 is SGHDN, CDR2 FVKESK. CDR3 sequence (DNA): TGTGCCAGCAGCCAAGTAGGGACAGGGGCATTGAGCAATCAGCCCCAGCATTTT. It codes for CASSQVGTGALSNQPQHF. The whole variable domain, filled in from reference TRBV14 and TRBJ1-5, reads EAGVTQFPSHSVIEKGQTVTLRCDPISGHDNLYWYRRVMGKEIKFLLHFVKESKQDESGMPNNRFLAERTGGTYSTLKVQPAELEDSGVYFCASSQVGTGALSNQPQHFGDGTRLSIL.

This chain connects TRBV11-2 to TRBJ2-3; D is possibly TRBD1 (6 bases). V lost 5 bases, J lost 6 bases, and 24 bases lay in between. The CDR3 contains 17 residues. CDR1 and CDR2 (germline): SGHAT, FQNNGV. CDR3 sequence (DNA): TGTGCCAGCAGCCCTTACCCGACAGGTCCATTGGGGGATACGCAGTATTTT. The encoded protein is CASSPYPTGPLGDTQYF.

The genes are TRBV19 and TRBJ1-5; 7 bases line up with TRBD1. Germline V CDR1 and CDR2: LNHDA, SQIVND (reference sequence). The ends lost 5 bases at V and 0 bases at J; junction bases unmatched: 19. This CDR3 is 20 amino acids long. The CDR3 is CASSLWVGGGKLYSNQPQHF. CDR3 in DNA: TGTGCCAGTAGTCTGTGGGTCGGAGGGGGCAAACTTTATAGCAATCAGCCCCAGCATTTT.

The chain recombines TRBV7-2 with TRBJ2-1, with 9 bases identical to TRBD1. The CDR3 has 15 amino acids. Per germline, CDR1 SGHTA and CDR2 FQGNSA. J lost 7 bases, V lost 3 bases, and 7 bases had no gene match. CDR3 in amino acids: CASSLDRGSWNEQFF. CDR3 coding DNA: TGTGCCAGCAGCTTGGACAGGGGCTCGTGGAATGAGCAGTTCTTC.

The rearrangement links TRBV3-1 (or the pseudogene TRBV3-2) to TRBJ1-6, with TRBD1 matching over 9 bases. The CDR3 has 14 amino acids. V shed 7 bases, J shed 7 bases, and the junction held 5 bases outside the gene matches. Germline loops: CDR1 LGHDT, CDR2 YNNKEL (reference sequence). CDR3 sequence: CASMFGTGNSPLHF. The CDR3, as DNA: TGTGCCAGCATGTTCGGGACAGGGAATTCACCCCTCCACTTT.